These 17 T cell receptor beta chains originate from one sample sequenced in a study of T-cell memory formation after mild COVID-19. One entry per CDR3 protein results from TCRdb running MiXCR on the 5' RACE reads. The sample has about 150,000 distinct CDR3 sequences, roughly 15% seen once. Material for sequencing was PBMCs or a T cell subset sorted from them (not recorded which). Receptors were obtained from an adult woman who had mild COVID-19 (a few samples of this study predate the infection). Cell type and time point are not known.

The chain links TRBV5-1 to TRBJ2-1; D ambiguous. V lost 0 bases to trimming and J lost 3 bases, with 7 bases between them. CDR3 length equals 14 residues. Germline assignment: CDR1 SGHRS and CDR2 YFSETQ. As DNA, the CDR3 is TGCGCCAGCAGCTTGGGCTCAGACTACAATGAGCAGTTCTTC. Its protein product is CASSLGSDYNEQFF. The variable domain in full, completed from reference TRBV5-1 and TRBJ2-1, reads KAGVTQTPRYLIKTRGQQVTLSCSPISGHRSVSWYQQTPGQGLQFLFEYFSETQRNKGNFPGRFSGRQFSNSRSEMNVSTLELGDSALYLCASSLGSDYNEQFFGPGTRLTVL.

This chain connects TRBV5-1 to TRBJ2-7, with D possibly TRBD1 on 5 matching bases. CDR3 length: 15 amino acids. Germline V gene lookup returns CDR1 SGHRS and CDR2 YFSETQ. The V gene lost 1 base and the J gene lost 2 bases, with 13 bases spanning the gap. This CDR3 reads CASSLPQRGTYEQYF. The CDR3 coding sequence is TGCGCCAGCAGCTTGCCGCAAAGGGGCACCTACGAGCAGTACTTC.

This clonotype appeared a few times. V usage is TRBV5-1 and J usage is TRBJ2-1; 9 positions match TRBD1. Germline V gives CDR1 SGHRS, CDR2 YFSETQ. The V and J ends lost 4 bases and 8 bases, in that order; junction bases with no gene match: 10. This CDR3 is built from 15 residues. CDR3 loop: CASSRGQGSGDEQFF. CDR3 coding DNA: TGCGCCAGCAGCAGGGGACAGGGCTCGGGGGATGAGCAGTTCTTC.

The chain recombines TRBV7-3 with TRBJ2-1; D is tentatively TRBD1 or TRBD2 (6 bases each). Trimming took 5 bases from V and 5 from J, leaving 16 bases between them. CDR3 length: 15 residues. Germline V lookup: CDR1 SGHTA, CDR2 FQGTGA. In DNA form, the CDR3 reads TGTGCCAGCAGCACAGTCCGAGGGGGGAACAATGAGCAGTTCTTC. Its protein is CASSTVRGGNNEQFF.

The rearrangement uses TRBV2 and TRBJ1-6; 8 bases line up with TRBD1. The CDR3 covers 14 residues. Germline trimming cut 4 bases from V and 10 bases from J; bases unmatched to any gene: 6. Germline V gives CDR1 SNHLY, CDR2 FYNNEI. CDR3 loop: CASSGWTGNSPLHF. In DNA form, the CDR3 reads TGTGCCAGCAGTGGATGGACAGGGAACTCACCCCTCCACTTT.

The chain combines TRBV6-6 with TRBJ1-6; 9 bases are shared with TRBD1. Germline CDR1 MNHNY, CDR2 SVGAGI (reference sequence). J gave up 7 bases and V 2 bases, and 9 bases lay outside the gene matches. The CDR3 covers 17 residues. CDR3 DNA sequence: TGTGCCAGCAGTTACCGCCCACAAGGGACAGGGAATTCACCCCTCCACTTT. This encodes CASSYRPQGTGNSPLHF.

This clonotype appeared a few times. The rearrangement links TRBV10-3 to TRBJ2-7; D is uncertain. The ends were cut back, 4 bases at V and 5 bases at J, with 9 bases in the middle. Germline loops: CDR1 ENHRY, CDR2 SYGVKD. The CDR3 contains 12 residues. Here the CDR3 DNA reads TGTGCCATCAGTGCGGGTTCCCACGAGCAGTACTTC. This sequence encodes CAISAGSHEQYF.

This sequence joins TRBV6-5 and TRBJ2-3; no definite D call. The CDR3 spans 15 residues. V gave up 4 bases and J gave up 6 bases, with 17 bases separating them. Germline CDR1 reads MNHEY; CDR2 reads SVGAGI. This chain's CDR3 is CASSFGRTSIDTQYF. In DNA, the CDR3 is TGTGCCAGCAGTTTCGGACGTACCTCAATCGATACGCAGTATTTT.

The chain has TRBV7-6 and TRBJ2-6; 11 nucleotides align to TRBD1. This CDR3 spans 18 amino acids. Trimming took 0 bases from V and 0 from J; bases not matched to a gene: 1. Per germline, CDR1 SGHVS and CDR2 FNYEAQ. The CDR3 protein is CASSLAGQGDSGANVLTF. In nucleotides, the CDR3 is TGTGCCAGCAGCTTAGCGGGACAGGGGGACTCTGGGGCCAACGTCCTGACTTTC.

CDR3 bases: TGTGCCACCAGTGTCGAAGGCGAAACCTACGAGCAGTACTTC. It encodes CATSVEGETYEQYF. The rearrangement joins TRBV24-1 to TRBJ2-7, with D unclear. V lost 5 bases and J 2 bases, leaving 12 bases between the germline ends. Germline CDR1 KGHDR, CDR2 SFDVKD. There are 14 residues in the CDR3.

V and J are TRBV29-1 and TRBJ1-5, with D hard to call. Germline V lookup: CDR1 SQVTM, CDR2 ANQGSEA. The CDR3 loop spans 14 amino acids. The V and J ends lost 5 bases and 0 bases respectively, with 11 bases between them. CDR3 protein: CSVRVGYSNQPQHF. CDR3 coding DNA: TGCAGCGTTCGGGTAGGGTATAGCAATCAGCCCCAGCATTTT.

This clonotype was found many times. The V and J genes are TRBV7-3 and TRBJ1-1, with D maybe TRBD1 (6 bases). Germline assignment: CDR1 SGHTA and CDR2 FQGTGA. The CDR3 loop spans 14 amino acids. Trimming took off 5 bases at V and 5 bases at J, with 15 bases between the two ends. CDR3 DNA sequence: TGTGCCAGCAGCCAACAGGGAATGGGGACTGAAGCTTTCTTT. Its protein product is CASSQQGMGTEAFF. The variable domain in full, with the rest retrieved from reference TRBV7-3 and TRBJ1-1, is GAGVSQTPSNKVTEKGKYVELRCDPISGHTALYWYRQSLGQGPEFLIYFQGTGAADDSGLPNDRFFAVRPEGSVSTLKIQRTERGDSAVYLCASSQQGMGTEAFFGQGTRLTVV.

The rearrangement uses TRBV6-5 and TRBJ2-5, with 14 bases that match TRBD2. Trimming cost V 6 bases and J 4 bases; bases outside gene matches: 7. Germline V lookup: CDR1 MNHEY, CDR2 SVGAGI. The CDR3 sequence is 16 residues long. CDR3 DNA sequence: TGTGCCAGCAGACCGGGACTAGCGGGAGAAAGAGAGACCCAGTACTTC. Protein product: CASRPGLAGERETQYF.

The rearrangement links TRBV4-1 to TRBJ1-5; D might be TRBD1 (5 bases). The V end lost 4 bases, the J end lost 4 bases, and 17 bases lay between the germline ends. This CDR3 comprises 16 residues. Germline CDR1 reads MGHRA; CDR2 reads YSYEKL. CDR3 nucleotides: TGCGCCAGCAGCCGAGAGGGGTCAGGATTTAATCAGCCCCAGCATTTT. Protein sequence: CASSREGSGFNQPQHF.

This clonotype was observed a handful of times. The J gene is TRBJ1-4, the V gene TRBV10-3; D ambiguous. CDR3 length: 13 amino acids. The germline V gene encodes CDR1 ENHRY and CDR2 SYGVKD. V lost 9 bases and J lost 8, with 16 bases in between. The CDR3 DNA follows: TGTGCCATTTCAATAACCTCGGGGGAAAAACTGTTTTTT. Translating gives CAISITSGEKLFF.

The rearrangement joins TRBV5-1 to TRBJ2-7; D is unclear. The V gene's germline CDR1 is SGHRS and CDR2 YFSETQ. The CDR3 has 13 amino acids. V shed 1 base and J shed 6 bases, with 11 bases lying between them. The CDR3 bases are TGCGCCAGCAGCTTGCACCGGCCTAGCGAGCAGTACTTC. Protein product: CASSLHRPSEQYF.

This chain connects TRBV3-1 to TRBJ2-5, with D perhaps TRBD1 (5 bases). CDR1 and CDR2 (germline): LGHDT, YNNKEL (reference sequence). Trimming took 4 bases from V and 1 from J, leaving 16 bases between them. This CDR3 region has 16 residues. The CDR3 DNA reads TGTGCCAGCAGCCCAAACGATGGGGCCCTCCAAGAGACCCAGTACTTC. The encoded protein is CASSPNDGALQETQYF.